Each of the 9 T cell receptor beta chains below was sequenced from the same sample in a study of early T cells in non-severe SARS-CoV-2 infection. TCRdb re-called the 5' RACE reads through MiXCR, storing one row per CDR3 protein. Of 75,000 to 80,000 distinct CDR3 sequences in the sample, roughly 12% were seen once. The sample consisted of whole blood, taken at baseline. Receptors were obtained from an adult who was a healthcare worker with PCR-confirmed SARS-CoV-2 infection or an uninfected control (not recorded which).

CDR3 region: CSVTRAGGLTGELFF. CDR3 bases: TGCAGTGTCACCCGCGCAGGGGGCTTGACCGGGGAGCTGTTTTTT. The rearrangement joins TRBV20-1 to TRBJ2-2; 8 nucleotides agree with TRBD1. Trimming took 7 bases from V and 5 from J; bases not matched to a gene: 12. Germline lookup yields CDR1 DFQATT and CDR2 SNEGSKA (reference sequence). This CDR3 is 15 amino acids long.

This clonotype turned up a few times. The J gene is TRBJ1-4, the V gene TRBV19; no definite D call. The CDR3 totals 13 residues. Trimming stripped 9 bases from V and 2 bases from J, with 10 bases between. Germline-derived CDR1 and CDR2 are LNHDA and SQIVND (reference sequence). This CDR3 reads CASRGGTNEKLFF. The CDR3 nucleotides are TGTGCCAGCCGCGGAGGTACTAATGAAAAACTGTTTTTT.

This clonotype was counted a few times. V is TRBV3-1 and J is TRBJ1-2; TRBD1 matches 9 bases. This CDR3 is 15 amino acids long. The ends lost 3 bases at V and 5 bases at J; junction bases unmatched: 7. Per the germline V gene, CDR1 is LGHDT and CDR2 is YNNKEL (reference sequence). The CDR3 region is CASSQHRDRVYGYTF. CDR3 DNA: TGTGCCAGCAGCCAGCACCGGGACAGGGTATATGGCTACACCTTC.

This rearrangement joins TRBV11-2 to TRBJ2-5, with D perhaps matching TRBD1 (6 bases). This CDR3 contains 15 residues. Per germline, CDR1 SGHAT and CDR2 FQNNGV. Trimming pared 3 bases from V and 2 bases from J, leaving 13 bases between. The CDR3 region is CASSLSRGAQETQYF. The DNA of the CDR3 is TGTGCCAGCAGCTTGAGCAGGGGCGCACAAGAGACCCAGTACTTC.

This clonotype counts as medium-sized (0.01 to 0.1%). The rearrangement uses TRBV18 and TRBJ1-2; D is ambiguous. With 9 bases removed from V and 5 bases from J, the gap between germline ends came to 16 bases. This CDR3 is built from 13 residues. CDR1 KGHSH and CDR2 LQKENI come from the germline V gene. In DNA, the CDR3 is TGTGCCAGGCCTACAGAGCACCCTTATGGCTACACCTTC. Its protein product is CARPTEHPYGYTF.

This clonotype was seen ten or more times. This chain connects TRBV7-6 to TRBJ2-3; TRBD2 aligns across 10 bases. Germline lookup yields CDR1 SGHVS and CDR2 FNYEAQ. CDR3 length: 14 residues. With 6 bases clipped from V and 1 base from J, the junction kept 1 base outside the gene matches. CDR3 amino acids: CASSTSGGTDTQYF. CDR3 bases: TGTGCCAGCAGTACTAGCGGGGGCACAGATACGCAGTATTTT.

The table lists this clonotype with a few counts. The CDR3 region has the DNA TGTGCCAGCAACAGGGGTGTGGGAACGCAGTATTTT. Translating it yields CASNRGVGTQYF. The chain couples TRBV7-9 to TRBJ2-3; 7 bases fit TRBD1. The CDR3 loop spans 12 amino acids. V trimming: 7 bases; J trimming: 9 bases; junction bases outside the gene matches: 7. Germline V CDR1 and CDR2: SEHNR, FQNEAQ (reference sequence). The variable domain in full, completed from reference TRBV7-9 and TRBJ2-3, reads DTGVSQNPRHKITKRGQNVTFRCDPISEHNRLYWYRQTLGQGPEFLTYFQNEAQLEKSRLLSDRFSAERPKGSFSTLEIQRTEQGDSAMYLCASNRGVGTQYFGPGTRLTVL.

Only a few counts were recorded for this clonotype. The CDR3 sequence: CSAIPDSSYNEQFF. Here the CDR3 DNA reads TGCAGTGCTATCCCAGATAGCTCCTACAATGAGCAGTTCTTC. The rearrangement links TRBV20-1 to TRBJ2-1, with D hard to call. The length of the CDR3 is 14 residues. The V and J ends lost 4 bases and 0 bases respectively, with 10 bases between them. CDR1 is DFQATT, CDR2 SNEGSKA, per germline (reference sequence).

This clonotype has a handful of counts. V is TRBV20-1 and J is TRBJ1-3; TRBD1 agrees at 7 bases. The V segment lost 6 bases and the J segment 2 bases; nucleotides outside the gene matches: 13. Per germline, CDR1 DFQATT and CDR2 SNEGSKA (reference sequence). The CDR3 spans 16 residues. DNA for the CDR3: TGCAGTGCGATATCATTCGCCACAGGGGCTGGAAACACCATATATTTT. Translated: CSAISFATGAGNTIYF.